A single sample is the source of the 23 T cell receptor beta chains below, sequenced in a study of T cell responses to AZD1222 COVID-19 vaccine. The method was immunoSEQ multiplex PCR; TCRdb's version includes in-frame clones alone and lacks a portion of them. The sample contains approximately 120,000 clones, 88% of which appear only once. The starting material was peripheral blood, obtained on day 0 of AZD1222 vaccination. These receptors were obtained from an adult in good health.

The chain combines TRBV4-2 with TRBJ2-2; either TRBD1 or TRBD2 may fit D (5 bases each). Trimming removed 1 base at V and 5 bases at J, with 14 bases between. This CDR3 comprises 16 residues. Germline lookup yields CDR1 LGHNA and CDR2 YNFKEQ. Here the CDR3 DNA reads TGTGCCAGCAGCCAAGTAGGGACCGGGCCTACCGGGGAGCTGTTTTTT. Translation gives CASSQVGTGPTGELFF.

The V call is TRBV3-1 (or the pseudogene TRBV3-2), the J call TRBJ1-4; TRBD1 is a possible D gene (5 bases). The CDR3 has 17 residues. Trimming shortened V by 3 bases and J by 4 bases, and 18 bases separated the two germline ends. The germline CDR1 and CDR2 sequences are LGHDT and YNNKEL (reference sequence). The CDR3 DNA reads as TGTGCCAGCAGCCAGGAACAATTGACAGTATATAATGAAAAACTGTTTTTT. It translates to CASSQEQLTVYNEKLFF.

The chain has TRBV27 and TRBJ1-2; 7 bases agree with TRBD1. This CDR3 contains 15 residues. Germline assignment: CDR1 MNHEY and CDR2 SMNVEV (reference sequence). Unmatched junction bases numbered 7, after V lost 2 bases and J lost 4 bases. The CDR3 DNA follows: TGTGCCAGCAGTTTAGCGCAGGGGGGAGGCTATGGCTACACCTTC. It yields the protein CASSLAQGGGYGYTF.

J is TRBJ2-7 and V is TRBV19, with 9 bases identical to TRBD2. Germline V lookup: CDR1 LNHDA, CDR2 SQIVND (reference sequence). The V and J ends lost 4 bases and 7 bases, in that order; junction bases with no gene match: 14. The CDR3 has 16 residues. The CDR3 sequence is CASSNSAGGQLGEQYF. The CDR3, as DNA: TGTGCCAGTAGTAACTCAGCGGGAGGCCAACTAGGGGAGCAGTACTTC.

The chain uses TRBV21-1 and TRBJ2-5; the table's D call of TRBD2 was not tested on the DNA. TRBV21-1 is shown as a pseudogene. The CDR3 totals 17 residues. CDR3 loop: CASSGIAGAYRQETQYF. Here the CDR3 DNA reads TGTGCCAGCAGCGGGATAGCGGGAGCCTATAGACAAGAGACCCAGTACTTC.

V usage is TRBV10-3 and J usage is TRBJ1-2, with 8 positions matching TRBD1. There are 13 residues in the CDR3. After removal of 7 bases from V and 6 bases from J, the junction contained 7 bases not matched to a gene. Per germline, CDR1 ENHRY and CDR2 SYGVKD. As DNA, the CDR3 is TGTGCCATCAAAGGAACAGGGGGTAATGGCTACACCTTC. Protein: CAIKGTGGNGYTF.

This clone has more than one count but fewer than ten. This chain joins TRBV28 and TRBJ1-2; 7 bases are shared with TRBD1. Trimming cost V 4 bases and J 2 bases; bases outside gene matches: 4. Per germline, CDR1 MDHEN and CDR2 SYDVKM. The CDR3 consists of 14 residues. In nucleotides, the CDR3 is TGTGCCAGCAGTTCGACAGGGCGAAACTATGGCTACACCTTC. It encodes CASSSTGRNYGYTF.

The chain carries TRBV5-5 and TRBJ1-1, with 7 bases aligning to TRBD1. The germline V gene has CDR1 SGHKS and CDR2 YYEKEE (reference sequence). This CDR3 has 12 residues. The ends lost 3 bases at V and 7 bases at J; junction bases unmatched: 3. This chain's CDR3 is CASSSRTGEAFF. The CDR3, as DNA: TGTGCCAGCAGCTCTCGGACAGGTGAAGCTTTCTTT.

The chain is built from TRBV24-1 and TRBJ2-3, with 9 bases identical to TRBD2. The CDR3 sequence is 16 residues long. J was trimmed by 2 bases and V by 0 bases; bases with no gene match: 2. Germline V gene sequence: CDR1 KGHDR, CDR2 SFDVKD. CDR3 sequence: CATSDLAGGNTDTQYF. The CDR3 nucleotides are TGTGCCACCAGTGATTTGGCGGGGGGGAACACAGATACGCAGTATTTT.

CDR3 protein: CASSRAEDYGYTF. The CDR3 DNA reads as TGTGCCAGCAGCCGGGCGGAGGACTATGGCTACACCTTC. The chain links TRBV9 to TRBJ1-2, with unresolved D. Germline CDR1 and CDR2: SGDLS and YYNGEE. This CDR3 is built from 13 residues. The V gene lost 4 bases and the J gene lost 3 bases, with 10 bases spanning the gap.

The chain couples TRBV7-9 to TRBJ2-7; 8 bases line up with TRBD1. This CDR3 spans 14 amino acids. CDR1 is SEHNR and CDR2 is FQNEAQ in the germline V gene (reference sequence). Trimming took 3 bases from V and 2 from J; bases not matched to a gene: 3. The chain's CDR3 is CASSFDRGPYEQYF. CDR3 DNA: TGTGCCAGCAGCTTCGACAGGGGCCCCTACGAGCAGTACTTC.

The CDR3 region is CASSPGRWHMETQYF. The CDR3 DNA reads as TGTGCCAGCAGCCCGGGACGGTGGCATATGGAGACCCAGTACTTC. The chain joins TRBV7-2 to TRBJ2-5, with D perhaps assigned TRBD1 or TRBD2 (5 bases each). The V end was cut by 5 bases, the J end by 5 bases, with 18 bases between. Germline lookup yields CDR1 SGHTA and CDR2 FQGNSA. The CDR3 sequence is 15 residues long.

CDR3 nucleotides: TGTGCCAGCAAGGTACAGGGAGGAGGCTACACCTTC. Translated, it gives CASKVQGGGYTF. V usage is TRBV27 and J usage is TRBJ1-2, with D possibly being TRBD1 (6 bases). V lost 7 bases, J lost 8 bases, and 14 bases lay in between. CDR1 is MNHEY, CDR2 SMNVEV, per germline (reference sequence). This CDR3 spans 12 amino acids.

V and J are TRBV6-4 and TRBJ2-1, with 8 positions matching TRBD2. The germline CDR1 and CDR2 sequences are MRHNA and SNTAGT. V shed 5 bases and J 3 bases; nucleotides not matched to a gene: 6. The CDR3 runs 15 residues. CDR3 protein: CASSPHSGDYNEQFF. CDR3 in DNA: TGTGCCAGCAGTCCCCATAGCGGGGACTACAATGAGCAGTTCTTC.

This clone came up once. The chain uses TRBV19 and TRBJ1-2; 10 bases map to TRBD1. CDR3 length: 14 residues. The ends lost 5 bases at V and 8 bases at J; junction bases unmatched: 8. Germline V CDR1 and CDR2: LNHDA, SQIVND (reference sequence). CDR3 loop: CASSSMTGGFGYTF. The CDR3 coding sequence is TGTGCCAGTAGTTCCATGACAGGGGGCTTCGGCTACACCTTC.

The gene calls are TRBV29-1 and TRBJ2-1; D might be TRBD2 (6 bases). This CDR3 has 13 residues. Per the germline V gene, CDR1 is SQVTM and CDR2 is ANQGSEA. V was clipped by 7 bases and J by 2 bases, with 12 bases between them. CDR3 nucleotides: TGCAGCGCCGGGACTCCAACCTACAATGAGCAGTTCTTC. Amino acids: CSAGTPTYNEQFF.

This rearrangement joins TRBV11-2 to TRBJ1-2; D is undetermined. This CDR3 is 13 amino acids long. V shed 4 bases and J shed 5 bases, with 11 bases lying between them. From germline, CDR1 is SGHAT and CDR2 FQNNGV. CDR3 amino acids: CASSWGLSYGYTF. Here the CDR3 DNA reads TGTGCCAGCAGCTGGGGTCTTTCGTATGGCTACACCTTC.

This chain connects TRBV18 to TRBJ1-3; D is perhaps TRBD1 (5 bases). CDR3 length: 13 residues. V shed 4 bases and J shed 2 bases, with 6 bases lying between them. Germline V CDR1 and CDR2: KGHSH, LQKENI. This CDR3 is CASSQGPGNTIYF. CDR3 nucleotide sequence: TGTGCCAGCTCACAGGGGCCTGGAAACACCATATATTTT.

The chain recombines TRBV24-1 with TRBJ2-3; TRBD2 matches 13 bases. The CDR3 spans 15 residues. Germline V gene data show CDR1 as KGHDR and CDR2 as SFDVKD. V lost 6 bases and J lost 3; bases outside the gene matches: 2. This chain's CDR3 is CATSKTSGGTDTQYF. As DNA, the CDR3 is TGTGCCACCAGTAAGACTAGCGGGGGGACAGATACGCAGTATTTT.

The chain has TRBV11-2 and TRBJ1-6, with TRBD1 matching over 9 bases. Germline V lookup: CDR1 SGHAT, CDR2 FQNNGV. J gave up 9 bases and V 6 bases, and 6 bases lay outside the gene matches. This CDR3 spans 14 amino acids. For the CDR3, the DNA is TGTGCCAGCAGGAAACAGGGGGCGAGTTCACCCCTCCACTTT. It specifies CASRKQGASSPLHF.

This chain uses TRBV30 with TRBJ2-7, with D maybe TRBD2 (6 bases). Germline CDR1 GTSNPN, CDR2 SVGIG (reference sequence). Trimming took 0 bases from V and 5 from J, leaving 11 bases between them. This CDR3 spans 13 amino acids. The CDR3 coding sequence is TGTGCCTGGAGTGTAGGCGGGGTTGACGAGCAGTACTTC. Translated, it gives CAWSVGGVDEQYF.

This clone was detected only once. The chain uses TRBV4-1 and TRBJ1-2; TRBD1 matches 9 bases. This CDR3 contains 14 residues. Germline V gene lookup returns CDR1 MGHRA and CDR2 YSYEKL. J gave up 4 bases and V 1 base, and 1 base lay outside the gene matches. The CDR3 nucleotides are TGCGCCAGCAGCCAAGCACAGGGGGCCTATGGCTACACCTTC. This translates into CASSQAQGAYGYTF.

V gene TRBV7-9 combines with J gene TRBJ1-4; 7 bases map to TRBD1. Germline CDR1 SEHNR, CDR2 FQNEAQ (reference sequence). J was trimmed by 3 bases and V by 5 bases; bases with no gene match: 9. The CDR3 is 16 residues long. CDR3 DNA sequence: TGTGCCAGCAGCGGCATTACCGGGACAGCTAATGAAAAACTGTTTTTT. Translating it yields CASSGITGTANEKLFF.